Given below is one T cell receptor beta chain in context. Only in-frame clones appear in the TCRdb table, and some are missing; sequencing was by immunoSEQ multiplex PCR. In the table there are about 90,000 clones, roughly 85% of which are singletons. Per germline, CDR1 MNHNS and CDR2 SASEGT. The germline V and J ends were trimmed by 6 bases and 0 bases, with 9 bases remaining between them. There are 14 residues in the CDR3. The sample belongs to a study of OX40 agonist ivuxolimab in advanced cancers. The chain recombines TRBV6-1 with TRBJ2-4; D is unclear. This receptor was obtained from an adult with an advanced solid tumor such as melanoma, head and neck, liver or kidney cancer. The specimen was CD4+ or CD8+ T cells sorted from blood, collected in a trial of the OX40 agonist ivuxolimab. The CDR3 loop reads CASRDLVAKNIQYF. The CDR3 DNA is TGTGCCAGCAGGGATTTAGTAGCCAAAAACATTCAGTACTTC.